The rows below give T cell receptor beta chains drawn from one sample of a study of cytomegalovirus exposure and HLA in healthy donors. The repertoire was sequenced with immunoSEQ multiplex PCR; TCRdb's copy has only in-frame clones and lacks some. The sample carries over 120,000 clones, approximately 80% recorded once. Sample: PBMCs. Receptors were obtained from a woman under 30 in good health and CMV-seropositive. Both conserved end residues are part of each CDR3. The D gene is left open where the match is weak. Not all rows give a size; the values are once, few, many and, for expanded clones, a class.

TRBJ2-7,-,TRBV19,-,TGTGCCAGTAGAAAAGGTATTCAGGGAGGCTCCTACGAGCAGTACTTC,CASRKGIQGGSYEQYF
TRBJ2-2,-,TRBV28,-,TGTGCCAGCAGTTTACAGGGGTTCGTCGGGGAGCTGTTTTTT,CASSLQGFVGELFF
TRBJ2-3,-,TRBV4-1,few,TGCGCCAGCAGCCGCACACAGGGAAAGCTTAATACGCAGTATTTT,CASSRTQGKLNTQYF
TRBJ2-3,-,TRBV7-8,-,TGTGCCAGCAGCAGAGTGTCTGGGACTCCACAAGATACGCAGTATTTT,CASSRVSGTPQDTQYF
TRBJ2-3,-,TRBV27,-,TGTGCCAGCAGCCCGGCCTGGATAGCGGGCACAGATACGCAGTATTTT,CASSPAWIAGTDTQYF
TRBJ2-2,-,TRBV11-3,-,TGTGCCAGCAGCCCCCAGGGCGCTGACGGGGAGCTGTTTTTT,CASSPQGADGELFF
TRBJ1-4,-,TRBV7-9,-,TGTGCCAGCACCCTCCGACGGGCAACTAATGAAAAACTGTTTTTT,CASTLRRATNEKLFF
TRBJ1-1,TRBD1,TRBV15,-,TGTGCCACCAGCCGGGACAGGGGGAACACTGAAGCTTTCTTT,CATSRDRGNTEAFF
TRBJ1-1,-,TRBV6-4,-,TGTGCCAGCAGGAGAAACTTGAACACTGAAGCTTTCTTT,CASRRNLNTEAFF
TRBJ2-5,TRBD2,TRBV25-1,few,TGTGCCAGCAGTGATCACGCGGGGGGGCTGGAGACCCAGTACTTC,CASSDHAGGLETQYF
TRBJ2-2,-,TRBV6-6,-,TGTGCCAGCAGTCCTATCCCCGGGGAGCTGTTTTTT,CASSPIPGELFF
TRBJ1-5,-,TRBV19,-,TGTGCCAGTAGTACAGGGATCGATCAGCCCCAGCATTTT,CASSTGIDQPQHF
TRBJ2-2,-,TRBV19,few,TGTGCCAGTGAGAGGGGGGGCGGTAACACCGGGGAGCTGTTTTTT,CASERGGGNTGELFF
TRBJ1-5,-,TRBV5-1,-,TGCGCCAGCAGCTTGGGTAATAGCAATCAGCCCCAGCATTTT,CASSLGNSNQPQHF
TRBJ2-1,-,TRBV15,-,TGTGCCACCAGCAGAAGGGGCACCTTCACCTACAATGAGCAGTTCTTC,CATSRRGTFTYNEQFF
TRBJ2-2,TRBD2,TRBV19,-,TGTGCCAGTAGTATCCTAGCGGGGGCGAACACCGGGGAGCTGTTTTTT,CASSILAGANTGELFF
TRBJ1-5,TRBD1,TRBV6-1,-,TGTGCCAGCAGTGAACCTGACAGGGCGCATTTT,CASSEPDRAHF
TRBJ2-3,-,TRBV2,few,TGTGCCAGCAGTGATAGGGGGGGGAGCACAGATACGCAGTATTTT,CASSDRGGSTDTQYF
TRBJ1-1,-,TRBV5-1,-,TGCGCCAGCGGTACAGGGCCAACTGAAGCTTTCTTT,CASGTGPTEAFF
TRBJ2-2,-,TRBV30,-,TGTGCCTGGGTCGACAGGAACACCGGGGAGCTGTTTTTT,CAWVDRNTGELFF
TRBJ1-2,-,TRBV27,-,TGTGCCAGCCGAGCAGGTGTTGGCTATGTCTACACCTTC,CASRAGVGYVYTF
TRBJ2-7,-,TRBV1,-,TGCACCAGCAGCCAAGAAAGGGATTACAGGACAGGCGAGCAGTACTTC,CTSSQERDYRTGEQYF
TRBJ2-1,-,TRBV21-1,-,TGTGCCAGCACCACATTCCGGACAGGGGTGAATGAGCAGTTCTTC,CASTTFRTGVNEQFF
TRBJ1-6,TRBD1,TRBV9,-,TGTGCCAGCAGCGTCGACAGGGTCAGGTCCACTTCACCCCTCCACTTT,CASSVDRVRSTSPLHF
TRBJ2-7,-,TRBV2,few,TGTGCCAGCAGTGAGAGGTACGAGCAGTACTTC,CASSERYEQYF
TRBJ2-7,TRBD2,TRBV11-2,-,TGTGCCAGCAGCCCGCGGGGGGCCTCATACGAGCAGTACTTC,CASSPRGASYEQYF
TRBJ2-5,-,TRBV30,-,TGTGCCTGGAGTTACCAAACAAGACAAGAGACCCAGTACTTC,CAWSYQTRQETQYF
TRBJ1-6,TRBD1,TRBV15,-,TGTGCCACTAGCACTCAGGACAGGGAAGGTTCACCCCTCCACTTT,CATSTQDREGSPLHF
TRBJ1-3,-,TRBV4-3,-,TGCGCCAGCAGCCAAGATCGGAAGGGGCCTGGAAACACCATATATTTT,CASSQDRKGPGNTIYF
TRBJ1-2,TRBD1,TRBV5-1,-,TGCGCCAGCAGCGCCCCCGGGACAGCTTATGGCTACACCTTC,CASSAPGTAYGYTF
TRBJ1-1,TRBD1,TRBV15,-,TGTGCCACCAGCAGGGACAGGGTAACTGAAGCTTTCTTT,CATSRDRVTEAFF
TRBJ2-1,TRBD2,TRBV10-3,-,TGTGCCATCAGGGATTCGTGGGAGGGGATAACCAATGAGCAGTTCTTC,CAIRDSWEGITNEQFF
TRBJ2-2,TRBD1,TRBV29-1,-,TGCAGCGTTGTAACGCTAGGGACAGCCACCGGGGAGCTGTTTTTT,CSVVTLGTATGELFF
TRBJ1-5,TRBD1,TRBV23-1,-,TGCGCCAGCAGCCGCACCCGGGACAGGGCTCGCGATAGCAATCAGCCCCAGCATTTT,CASSRTRDRARDSNQPQHF
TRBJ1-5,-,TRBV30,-,TGTGCCTGGTCGGAACAGGCGGGGTGGCCCCAGCATTTT,CAWSEQAGWPQHF
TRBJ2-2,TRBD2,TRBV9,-,TGTGCCAGCAGCGTAGCGCAGCGGGGGGGCCGATGGACCGGGGAGCTGTTTTTT,CASSVAQRGGRWTGELFF
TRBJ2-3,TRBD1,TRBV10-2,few,TGCGCCAGCAGTGACCCCATACAGGGGACCACAGATACGCAGTATTTT,CASSDPIQGTTDTQYF
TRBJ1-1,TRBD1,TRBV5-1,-,TGCGCCAGCAGCTTGAGTAGACAGGGGGCTTCTGAAGCTTTCTTT,CASSLSRQGASEAFF
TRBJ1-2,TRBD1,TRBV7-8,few,TGTGCCAGCACCCCCGGGACAGGGACCTACTATGGCTACACCTTC,CASTPGTGTYYGYTF
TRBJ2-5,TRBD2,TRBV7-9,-,TGTGCCAGCAGCCCAATATGGGGGACTACACAAGAGACCCAGTACTTC,CASSPIWGTTQETQYF
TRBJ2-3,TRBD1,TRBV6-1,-,TGTGCCAGCAGTCACAGGGGTACCACAGATACGCAGTATTTT,CASSHRGTTDTQYF